Presented here are 17 T cell receptor beta chains from one specimen sequenced in a study of T-cell reconstitution after alpha-beta-depleted transplantation in children. Unique molecular identifiers were incorporated during preparation of the TCRbeta library. TCRdb called the PCR reads again in MiXCR, with one record for every CDR3 protein. The profile covers about 900,000 distinct CDR3 sequences, with about 29% appearing a single time and approximately 30% taken by the ten largest. The source was PBMCs, mostly from graft donor cells, collected 360 days after TCRalphabeta/CD19-depleted stem cell transplant. These receptors all come from a boy less than two years old who had a stem cell transplant for SCID, so the T cells may come from the graft donor.

The V gene is TRBV9, the J gene TRBJ1-5; tentatively, D is TRBD1 (5 bases). CDR1 is SGDLS and CDR2 is YYNGEE in the germline V gene. Trimming took off 0 bases at V and 2 bases at J, with 12 bases between the two ends. The CDR3 extends over 16 amino acids. The CDR3 DNA reads TGTGCCAGCAGCGTAGACGGGGGAGGGGGCAATCAGCCCCAGCATTTT. This encodes CASSVDGGGGNQPQHF.

In its sample, this clonotype was seen many times. The chain links TRBV28 to TRBJ2-7; tentatively, D is TRBD2 (5 bases). The V and J ends lost 5 bases and 9 bases respectively, with 29 bases between them. The CDR3 is 17 amino acids. CDR1 is MDHEN and CDR2 is SYDVKM in the germline V gene. CDR3 DNA sequence: TGTGCCAGCAGTCCTACCCGAAATTCCGGGCCGCCCGGAGGGCAGTACTTC. Translating it yields CASSPTRNSGPPGGQYF.

V and J are TRBV28 and TRBJ1-1; perhaps TRBD1 as D (6 bases). Germline assignment: CDR1 MDHEN and CDR2 SYDVKM. This CDR3 comprises 14 residues. V was cut by 2 bases and J by 3 bases, with 10 bases left in between. CDR3 sequence: CASSLTEGDTEAFF. The CDR3 DNA reads TGTGCCAGCAGTTTAACCGAGGGGGACACTGAAGCTTTCTTT.

This clonotype has only a few counts. The genes are TRBV9 and TRBJ2-1, with 10 bases identical to TRBD2. V lost 0 bases to trimming and J lost 9 bases; unmatched junction nucleotides: 9. The CDR3 loop spans 16 amino acids. The germline gives CDR1 SGDLS, CDR2 YYNGEE. DNA of the CDR3: TGTGCCAGCAGCGTAGCGAGGGCTAGCGGGGGTAGTGAGCAGTTCTTC. Protein product: CASSVARASGGSEQFF.

This clonotype appeared a few times. The V gene is TRBV20-1, the J gene TRBJ2-5, with D possibly being TRBD1 or TRBD2 (5 bases each). Trimming shortened V by 1 base and J by 0 bases, and 15 bases separated the two germline ends. The CDR3 length is 16 residues. Germline values: CDR1 DFQATT, CDR2 SNEGSKA (reference sequence). The CDR3 nucleotides read TGCAGTGCTAGAGTCCAGGGCGGGCGGTACCAAGAGACCCAGTACTTC. This encodes CSARVQGGRYQETQYF.

V is TRBV12-3 or TRBV12-4 and J is TRBJ2-5; 11 bases are shared with TRBD2. After removal of 3 bases from V and 4 bases from J, the junction contained 4 bases not matched to a gene. CDR3 length equals 15 residues. CDR3 protein: CASSFDGTSGETQYF. The CDR3 DNA follows: TGTGCCAGCAGTTTTGACGGGACTAGCGGAGAGACCCAGTACTTC.

J is TRBJ1-5 and V is TRBV20-1, with 7 bases that match TRBD1. Germline assignment: CDR1 DFQATT and CDR2 SNEGSKA (reference sequence). Germline trimming cut 0 bases from V and 3 bases from J; bases unmatched to any gene: 8. This CDR3 is built from 16 residues. CDR3 DNA sequence: TGCAGTGCTAGAGACCGACGACAGGGCGACAATCAGCCCCAGCATTTT. Its translation: CSARDRRQGDNQPQHF.

Only a few counts were recorded for this clonotype. The chain has TRBV5-1 and TRBJ1-2, with 8 nucleotides matching TRBD1. J gave up 2 bases and V 3 bases, and 9 bases lay outside the gene matches. CDR1 is SGHRS and CDR2 is YFSETQ in the germline V gene. This CDR3 comprises 16 residues. The CDR3 DNA sequence: TGCGCCAGCAGCTCCGGACAGGGCGTTGCAAACTATGGCTACACCTTC. This gives the protein CASSSGQGVANYGYTF.

This clonotype was seen a handful of times. The chain uses TRBV9 and TRBJ2-5; TRBD2 aligns across 7 bases. This CDR3 comprises 15 residues. Germline CDR1 is SGDLS and CDR2 is YYNGEE. The trim removed 4 bases at V and 7 bases at J, leaving 13 bases unmatched. The CDR3 spells CASSSGEGRVGTQYF. The CDR3 DNA is TGTGCCAGCAGCTCCGGGGAGGGAAGGGTCGGGACCCAGTACTTC.

The genes are TRBV3-1 and TRBJ2-3; tentatively, D is TRBD1 or TRBD2 (5 bases each). The CDR3 length is 15 residues. Trimming cost V 3 bases and J 6 bases, with 16 bases left between them. CDR1 is LGHDT and CDR2 is YNNKEL in the germline V gene (reference sequence). In DNA, the CDR3 is TGTGCCAGCAGCCATCGACCCCCCGGGGCTGATACGCAGTATTTT. It specifies CASSHRPPGADTQYF.

The chain has TRBV29-1 and TRBJ2-1, with D unresolved. This CDR3 has 14 residues. Per the germline V gene, CDR1 is SQVTM and CDR2 is ANQGSEA. The V gene lost 1 base and the J gene lost 5 bases, with 12 bases spanning the gap. CDR3 sequence reads: CSVEGWGRDNEQFF. The CDR3 region has the DNA TGCAGCGTTGAAGGGTGGGGTCGGGACAATGAGCAGTTCTTC.

This clonotype was seen more than once but under ten times. The chain carries TRBV5-1 and TRBJ2-1; tentative D call: TRBD2 (6 bases). The CDR3 consists of 15 residues. Per germline, CDR1 SGHRS and CDR2 YFSETQ. V was trimmed by 6 bases and J by 2 bases, leaving 15 bases between them. CDR3: CASTILAPTYNEQFF. In nucleotides, the CDR3 is TGCGCCAGCACCATTCTAGCGCCAACCTACAATGAGCAGTTCTTC.

This sequence joins TRBV27 and TRBJ2-7; 12 bases line up with TRBD1. The junction had 12 bases not matched to a gene; V was cut back by 5 bases and J by 4 bases. This CDR3 is 17 amino acids long. Germline V gene sequence: CDR1 MNHEY, CDR2 SMNVEV (reference sequence). Written as DNA, the CDR3 is TGTGCCAGCAGTCTAACCGGGACAGGGGGCGATAAATACGAGCAGTACTTC. Protein: CASSLTGTGGDKYEQYF.

This clonotype has a single count. The rearrangement joins TRBV7-8 to TRBJ2-2; maybe TRBD1 (5 bases). Germline CDR1 reads SGHVS; CDR2 reads FQNEAQ. The ends were cut back, 5 bases at V and 6 bases at J, with 10 bases in the middle. This CDR3 region has 13 residues. For the CDR3, the DNA is TGTGCCAGCAGCCGAGGACATTCCGGGGAGCTGTTTTTT. Protein: CASSRGHSGELFF.

This clonotype showed up just a few times. The V call is TRBV7-9, the J call TRBJ2-3; TRBD2 agrees at 10 bases. Germline V gives CDR1 SEHNR, CDR2 FQNEAQ (reference sequence). Trimming at V came to 5 bases and at J to 0 bases, leaving 8 bases not matched to a gene. The CDR3 totals 17 residues. The CDR3 protein is CASSALLAGASTDTQYF. DNA of the CDR3: TGTGCCAGCAGCGCCCTCCTAGCGGGGGCTAGCACAGATACGCAGTATTTT.

The chain has TRBV2 and TRBJ2-1, with 8 bases fitting TRBD1. The germline V gene encodes CDR1 SNHLY and CDR2 FYNNEI. The V and J ends lost 2 bases and 6 bases, in that order; junction bases with no gene match: 6. This CDR3 is built from 15 residues. The CDR3 loop is CASSEWGTGGNEQFF. CDR3 nucleotide sequence: TGTGCCAGCAGTGAATGGGGAACAGGGGGCAATGAGCAGTTCTTC. Filled out from reference TRBV2 and TRBJ2-1, the complete variable domain reads EPEVTQTPSHQVTQMGQEVILRCVPISNHLYFYWYRQILGQKVEFLVSFYNNEISEKSEIFDDQFSVERPDGSNFTLKIRSTKLEDSAMYFCASSEWGTGGNEQFFGPGTRLTVL.

The genes are TRBV5-1 and TRBJ2-3, with 8 bases fitting TRBD1. Germline CDR1 and CDR2: SGHRS and YFSETQ. This CDR3 contains 15 residues. The trim removed 1 base at V and 6 bases at J, leaving 7 bases unmatched. The CDR3 is CASSLNDRGADTQYF. CDR3 coding DNA: TGCGCCAGCAGCTTGAACGACAGGGGAGCGGATACGCAGTATTTT.